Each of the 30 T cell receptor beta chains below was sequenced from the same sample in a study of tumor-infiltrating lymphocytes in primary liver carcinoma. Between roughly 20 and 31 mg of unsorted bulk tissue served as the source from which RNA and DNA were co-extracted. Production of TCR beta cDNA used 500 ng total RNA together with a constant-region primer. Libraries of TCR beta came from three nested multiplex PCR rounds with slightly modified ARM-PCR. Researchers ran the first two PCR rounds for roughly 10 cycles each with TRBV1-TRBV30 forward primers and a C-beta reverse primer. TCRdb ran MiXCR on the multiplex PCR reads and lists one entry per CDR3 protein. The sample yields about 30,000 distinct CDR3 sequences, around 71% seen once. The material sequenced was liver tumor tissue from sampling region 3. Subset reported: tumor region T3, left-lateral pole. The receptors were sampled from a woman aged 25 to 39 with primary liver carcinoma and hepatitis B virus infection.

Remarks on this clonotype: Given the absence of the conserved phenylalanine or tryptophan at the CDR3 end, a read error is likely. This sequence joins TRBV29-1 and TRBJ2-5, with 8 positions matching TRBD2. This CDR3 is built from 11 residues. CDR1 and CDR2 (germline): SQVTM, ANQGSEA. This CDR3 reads CSDEGLEAQYL. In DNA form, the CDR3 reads TGCAGCGATGAGGGACTAGAGGCCCAGTACCTC.

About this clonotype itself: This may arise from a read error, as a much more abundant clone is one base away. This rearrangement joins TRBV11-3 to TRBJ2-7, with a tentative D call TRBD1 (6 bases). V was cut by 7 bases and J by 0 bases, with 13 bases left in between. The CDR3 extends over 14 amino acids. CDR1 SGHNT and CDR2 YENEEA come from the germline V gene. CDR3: CASNPGTYSYEQYF. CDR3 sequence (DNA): TGTGCCAGCAACCCCGGGACATACTCCTACGAGCAGTACTTC.

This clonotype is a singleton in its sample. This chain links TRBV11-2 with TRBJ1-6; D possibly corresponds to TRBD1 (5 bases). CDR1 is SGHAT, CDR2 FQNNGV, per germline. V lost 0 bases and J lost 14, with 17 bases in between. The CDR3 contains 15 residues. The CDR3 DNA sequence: TGTGCCAGCAGCTTAGATCCAGGGAGGAATCCATCCCTCCACTTT. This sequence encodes CASSLDPGRNPSLHF.

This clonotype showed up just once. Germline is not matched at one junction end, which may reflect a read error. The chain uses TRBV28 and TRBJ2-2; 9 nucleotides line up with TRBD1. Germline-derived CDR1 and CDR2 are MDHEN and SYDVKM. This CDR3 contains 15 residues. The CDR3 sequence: CASSSRDRDTGELFF. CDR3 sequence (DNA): TGTGCCAGCAGTTCCCGGGACAGGGACACCGGGGAGCTCTTTTTT.

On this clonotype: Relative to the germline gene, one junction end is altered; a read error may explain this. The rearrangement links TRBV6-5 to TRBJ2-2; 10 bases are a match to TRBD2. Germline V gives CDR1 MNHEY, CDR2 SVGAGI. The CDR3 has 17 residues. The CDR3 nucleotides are TGTGGCAGCCAGGGTCGGCTAGCGGGAGTGGTTCGTGGAGAGCTGTTTTTT. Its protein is CGSQGRLAGVVRGELFF.

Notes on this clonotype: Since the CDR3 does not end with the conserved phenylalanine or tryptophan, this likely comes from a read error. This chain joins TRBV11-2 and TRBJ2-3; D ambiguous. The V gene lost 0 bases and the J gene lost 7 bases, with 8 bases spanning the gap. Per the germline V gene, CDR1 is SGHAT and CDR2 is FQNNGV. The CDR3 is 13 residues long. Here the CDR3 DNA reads TGTGCCAGCAGCTTAGATCGTGGAAATACGCAGTATTTA. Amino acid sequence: CASSLDRGNTQYL.

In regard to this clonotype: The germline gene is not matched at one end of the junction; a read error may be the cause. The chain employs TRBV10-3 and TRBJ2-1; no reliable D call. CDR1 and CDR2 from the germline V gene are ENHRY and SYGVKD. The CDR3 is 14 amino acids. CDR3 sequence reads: CVISPTVTRDEQFF. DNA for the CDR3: TGTGTCATCAGTCCCACAGTGACCCGGGATGAGCAGTTCTTC.

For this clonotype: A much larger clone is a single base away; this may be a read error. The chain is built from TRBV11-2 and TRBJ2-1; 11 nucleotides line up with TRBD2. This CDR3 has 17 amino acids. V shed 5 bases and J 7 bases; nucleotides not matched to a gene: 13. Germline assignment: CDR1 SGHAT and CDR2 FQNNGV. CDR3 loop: CASSICLVAGGPNEQFF. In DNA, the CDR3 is TGTGCCAGCAGCATATGTCTGGTAGCGGGAGGGCCGAATGAGCAGTTCTTC. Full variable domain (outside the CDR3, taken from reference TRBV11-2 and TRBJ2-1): EAGVAQSPRYKIIEKRQSVAFWCNPISGHATLYWYQQILGQGPKLLIQFQNNGVVDDSQLPKDRFSAERLKGVDSTLKIQPAKLEDSAVYLCASSICLVAGGPNEQFFGPGTRLTVL.

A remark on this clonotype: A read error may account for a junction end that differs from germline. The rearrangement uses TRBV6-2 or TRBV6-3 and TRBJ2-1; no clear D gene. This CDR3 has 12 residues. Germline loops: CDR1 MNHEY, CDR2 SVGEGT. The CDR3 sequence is CACKGRGNEQFF. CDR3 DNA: TGCGCCTGCAAGGGCAGAGGCAATGAGCAGTTCTTC.

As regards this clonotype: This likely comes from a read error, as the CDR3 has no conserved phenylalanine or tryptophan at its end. The CDR3 bases are TGTGCCAGCAGCTTAGAGGGTGGGGAGAACAATGGCCAGTTCTTA. Its protein product is CASSLEGGENNGQFL. The gene calls are TRBV11-2 and TRBJ2-1; perhaps TRBD2 as D (5 bases). V gave up 0 bases and J gave up 13 bases, with 19 bases separating them. Germline V CDR1 and CDR2: SGHAT, FQNNGV. The CDR3 runs to 15 residues.

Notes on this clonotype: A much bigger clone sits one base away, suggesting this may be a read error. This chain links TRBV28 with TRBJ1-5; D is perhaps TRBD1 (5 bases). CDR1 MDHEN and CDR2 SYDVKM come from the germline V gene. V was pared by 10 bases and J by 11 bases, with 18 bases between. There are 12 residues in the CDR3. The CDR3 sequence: CANWAGHQSQHF. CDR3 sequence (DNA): TGTGCCAACTGGGCGGGGCACCAGTCCCAGCATTTT.

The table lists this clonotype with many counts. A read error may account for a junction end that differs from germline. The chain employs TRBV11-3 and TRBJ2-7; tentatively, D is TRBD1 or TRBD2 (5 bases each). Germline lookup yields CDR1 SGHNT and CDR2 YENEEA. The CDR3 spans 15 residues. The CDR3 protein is CASSFSPRDGYEQYF. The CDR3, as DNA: TGTGCCAGCAGCTTCTCCCCCCGGGACGGCTACGAGCAGTATTTC.

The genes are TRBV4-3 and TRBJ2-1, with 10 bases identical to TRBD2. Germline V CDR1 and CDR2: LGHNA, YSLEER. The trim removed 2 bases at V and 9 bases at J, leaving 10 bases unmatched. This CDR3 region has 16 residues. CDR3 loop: CASSQNLAGARVEQFF. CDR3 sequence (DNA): TGCGCCAGCAGCCAAAACCTAGCGGGAGCCAGAGTTGAGCAGTTCTTC.

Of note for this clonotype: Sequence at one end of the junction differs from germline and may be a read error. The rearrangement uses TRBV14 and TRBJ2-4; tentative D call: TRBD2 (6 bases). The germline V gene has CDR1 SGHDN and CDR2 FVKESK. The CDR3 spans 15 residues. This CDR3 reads CVSIQRETPKNIQYF. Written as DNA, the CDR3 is TGTGTCAGCATCCAACGGGAGACGCCCAAAAACATTCAGTACTTC.

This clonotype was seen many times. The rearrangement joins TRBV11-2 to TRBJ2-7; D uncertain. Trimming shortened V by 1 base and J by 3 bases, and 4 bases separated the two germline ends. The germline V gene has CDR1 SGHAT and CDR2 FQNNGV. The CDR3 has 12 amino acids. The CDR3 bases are TGTGCCAGCAGCTTAGGAGACTACGAGCAGTACTTC. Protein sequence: CASSLGDYEQYF.

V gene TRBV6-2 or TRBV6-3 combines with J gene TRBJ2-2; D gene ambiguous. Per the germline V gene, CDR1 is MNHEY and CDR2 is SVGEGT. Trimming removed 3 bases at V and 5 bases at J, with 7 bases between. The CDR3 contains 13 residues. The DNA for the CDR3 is TGTGCCAGCAGTTATTCGGTGACCGGGGAGCTGTTTTTT. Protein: CASSYSVTGELFF.

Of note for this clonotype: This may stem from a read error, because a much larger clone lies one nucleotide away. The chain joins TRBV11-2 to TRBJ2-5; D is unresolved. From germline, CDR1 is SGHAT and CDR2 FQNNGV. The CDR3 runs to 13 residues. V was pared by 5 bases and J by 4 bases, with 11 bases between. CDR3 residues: CASSHGIGETQYF. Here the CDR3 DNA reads TGTGCCAGCAGCCACGGAATAGGAGAGACCCAGTACTTC.

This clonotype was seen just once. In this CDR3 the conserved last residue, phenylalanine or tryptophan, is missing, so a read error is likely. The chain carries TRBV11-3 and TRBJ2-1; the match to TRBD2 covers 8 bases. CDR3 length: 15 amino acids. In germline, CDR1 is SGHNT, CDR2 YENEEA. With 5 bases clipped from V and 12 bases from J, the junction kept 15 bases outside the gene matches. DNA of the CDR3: TGTGCCAGCAGCCGACTAACGGGGGGGGGGTATGTGCAGTTCTCC. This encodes CASSRLTGGGYVQFS.

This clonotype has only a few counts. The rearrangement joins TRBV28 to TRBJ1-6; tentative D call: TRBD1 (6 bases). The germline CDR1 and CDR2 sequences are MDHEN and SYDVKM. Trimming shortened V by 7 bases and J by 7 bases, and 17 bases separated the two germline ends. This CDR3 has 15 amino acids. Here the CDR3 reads CASTQGTSYNSPLHF. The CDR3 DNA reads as TGTGCCAGCACTCAAGGGACATCATACAATTCACCCCTCCACTTT.

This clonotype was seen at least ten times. The CDR3 DNA reads TGTGCCAGCAGCCATACTAGCGGGAGTAGTAATGAGCAGTTCTTC. This translates into CASSHTSGSSNEQFF. V gene TRBV11-3 combines with J gene TRBJ2-1, with TRBD2 matching 11 bases. V lost 5 bases, J lost 7 bases, and 7 bases stayed unmatched. This CDR3 has 15 amino acids. Germline V CDR1 and CDR2: SGHNT, YENEEA.

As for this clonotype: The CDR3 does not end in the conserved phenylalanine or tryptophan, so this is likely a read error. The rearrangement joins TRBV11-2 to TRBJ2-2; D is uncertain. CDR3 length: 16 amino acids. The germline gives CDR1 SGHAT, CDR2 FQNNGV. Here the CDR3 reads CASSPDTELNSGELFI. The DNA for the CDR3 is TGTGCCAGCAGCCCCGATACCGAATTGAACAGCGGGGAGCTGTTTATT.

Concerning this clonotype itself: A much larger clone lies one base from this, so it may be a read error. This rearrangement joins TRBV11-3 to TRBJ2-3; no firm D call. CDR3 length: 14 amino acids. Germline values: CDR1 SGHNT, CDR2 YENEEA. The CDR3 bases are TGTGACAGCAGCTTAGGTCCGTCCAGTTTCACCCCCTCTTTC. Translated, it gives CDSSLGPSSFTPSF.

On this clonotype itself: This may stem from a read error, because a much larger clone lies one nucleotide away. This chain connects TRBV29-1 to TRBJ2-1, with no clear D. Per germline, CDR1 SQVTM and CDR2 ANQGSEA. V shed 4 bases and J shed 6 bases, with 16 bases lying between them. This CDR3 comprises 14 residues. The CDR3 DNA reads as TGCAGCGTTGTATCGGCAGGATCCGGCAATGAGCAGTTCTTC. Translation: CSVVSAGSGNEQFF.

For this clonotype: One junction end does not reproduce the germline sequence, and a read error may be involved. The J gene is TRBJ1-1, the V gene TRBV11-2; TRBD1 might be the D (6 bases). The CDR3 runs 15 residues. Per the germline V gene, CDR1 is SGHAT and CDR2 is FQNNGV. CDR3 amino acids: CASSIDGQFNTEAFF. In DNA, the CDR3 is TGTGCTAGCAGCATAGACGGACAGTTTAACACTGAAGCTTTCTTT. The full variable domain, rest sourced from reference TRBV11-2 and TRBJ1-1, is EAGVAQSPRYKIIEKRQSVAFWCNPISGHATLYWYQQILGQGPKLLIQFQNNGVVDDSQLPKDRFSAERLKGVDSTLKIQPAKLEDSAVYLCASSIDGQFNTEAFFGQGTRLTVV.

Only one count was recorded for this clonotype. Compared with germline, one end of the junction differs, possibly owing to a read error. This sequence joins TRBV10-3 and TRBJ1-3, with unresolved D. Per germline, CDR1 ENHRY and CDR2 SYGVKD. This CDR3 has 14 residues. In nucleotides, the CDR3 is TGTGCCATCAATCAGTCAGTTTCTGGAAACACCATATGTTTT. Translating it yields CAINQSVSGNTICF.

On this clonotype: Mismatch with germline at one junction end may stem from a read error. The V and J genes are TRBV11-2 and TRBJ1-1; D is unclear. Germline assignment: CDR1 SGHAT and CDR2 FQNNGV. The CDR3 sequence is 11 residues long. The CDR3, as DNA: TGTACCAGCAGCCCCGGGATAGAAGCTCTCTTT. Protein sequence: CTSSPGIEALF. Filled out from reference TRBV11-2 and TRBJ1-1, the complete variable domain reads EAGVAQSPRYKIIEKRQSVAFWCNPISGHATLYWYQQILGQGPKLLIQFQNNGVVDDSQLPKDRFSAERLKGVDSTLKIQPAKLEDSAVYLCTSSPGIEALFGQGTRLTVV.

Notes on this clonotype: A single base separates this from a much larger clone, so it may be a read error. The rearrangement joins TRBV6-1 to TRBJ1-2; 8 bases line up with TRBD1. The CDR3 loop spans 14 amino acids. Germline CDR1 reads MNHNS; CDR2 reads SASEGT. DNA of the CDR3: TGTGCCGCTCTCATGACAGGGGTGGACTATAGCTACACCTTC. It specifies CAALMTGVDYSYTF.

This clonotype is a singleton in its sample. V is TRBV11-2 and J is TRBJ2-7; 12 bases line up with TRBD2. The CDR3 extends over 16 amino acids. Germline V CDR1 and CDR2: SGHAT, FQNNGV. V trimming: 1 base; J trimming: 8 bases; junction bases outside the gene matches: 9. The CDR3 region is CASSLAVRLAGEKQYF. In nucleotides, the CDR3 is TGTGCCAGCAGCTTAGCGGTGAGACTAGCGGGGGAAAAGCAGTACTTC.

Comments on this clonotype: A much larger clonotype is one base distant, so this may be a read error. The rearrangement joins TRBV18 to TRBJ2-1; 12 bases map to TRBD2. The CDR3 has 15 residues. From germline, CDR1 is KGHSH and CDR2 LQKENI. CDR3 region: CASSPWTSGNNGQFF. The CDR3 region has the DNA TGTGCCAGCTCACCCTGGACTAGCGGGAACAATGGGCAGTTCTTC.

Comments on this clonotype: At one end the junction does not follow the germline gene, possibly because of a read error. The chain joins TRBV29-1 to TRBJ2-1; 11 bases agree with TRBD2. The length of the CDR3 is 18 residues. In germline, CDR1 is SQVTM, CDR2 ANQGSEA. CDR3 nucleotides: TGCGGCGTCTCAAGACTGGCTGCCCTAGCGGGAGGTGGGGATGAGCAGTTCTTC. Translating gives CGVSRLAALAGGGDEQFF.